This T cell receptor (beta chain) appears in the sequencing data of a study of beta chain features in type 1 diabetes. This clone was counted only a few times. Its antigen remains unidentified. Study conclusions and caveats: When Type 1 diabetes patients were examined, their TCRB CDR3s proved moderately but significantly shorter in all four CD4+ subsets.

All of the isolated RNA was reverse transcribed, so expressed TCRB transcripts were sequenced. The data were produced by immunoSEQ multiplex PCR, yet TCRdb's version contains in-frame clones alone and is incomplete. The table records about 710,000 clones, about 14% of them present only once. The CDR3 extends over 18 amino acids. CDR1 is SGHNT and CDR2 is YENEEA in the germline V gene. J lost 4 bases, V lost 5 bases, and 13 bases had no gene match. The chain combines TRBV11-3 with TRBJ2-1; TRBD1 matches 11 bases. This TCR came from a man aged 18 to 30 with type 1 diabetes. Sequencing input: naive CD4+ T cells from blood. CDR3 residues: CASSPGQGARGLYNEQFF. In nucleotides, the CDR3 is TGTGCCAGCAGCCCTGGACAGGGGGCGCGTGGACTATACAATGAGCAGTTCTTC.